This T cell receptor (beta chain) was observed in a study of blood T cell repertoires in COVID-19. Study details: PBMCs, B-cell-depleted T cells, or T cells provided the cDNA or gDNA that made up the material.

Per the original data handling: Estimation of nucleated cell counts was performed using reference gene primer amplification. Using immunoSEQ multiplex PCR, the repertoire was profiled, and TCRdb retains in-frame clones only, with some absent. Clone size and V and J calls were adopted from that table, with D and trimming inferred from the DNA. This table has around 190,000 clones, 70% to 80% appearing once. Seattle patients were enrolled during active infection and followed longitudinally. This CDR3 is 17 amino acids long. J was trimmed by 6 bases and V by 10 bases; bases with no gene match: 16. Germline-derived CDR1 and CDR2 are SNHLY and FYNNEI.

Sequenced material: peripheral blood. This receptor was obtained from a woman aged 40-49 years with COVID-19, enrolled during active disease. The chain is built from TRBV2 and TRBJ2-1; TRBD2 aligns across 12 bases. The chain's CDR3 is CANLRLAGVSRGNEQFF. The CDR3 DNA sequence: TGTGCCAACTTGCGACTAGCGGGAGTAAGTCGGGGCAATGAGCAGTTCTTC. The whole variable domain, filled in from reference TRBV2 and TRBJ2-1, reads EPEVTQTPSHQVTQMGQEVILRCVPISNHLYFYWYRQILGQKVEFLVSFYNNEISEKSEIFDDQFSVERPDGSNFTLKIRSTKLEDSAMYFCANLRLAGVSRGNEQFFGPGTRLTVL.